This T cell receptor (beta chain) came from a study of cytomegalovirus exposure and HLA in healthy donors. Looking at the study overall: About 80 million unique TCRs from HLA-typed donors were held in an early data release. General observations from the study: Indistinguishable V segments, including TRBV6-2 and TRBV6-3, were excluded. Being productive about 87% or about 30% of the time was typical of most TCR beta V segments in an earlier analysis.

Vbeta (60) and Jbeta (13) primers were used in the PCR. The protocol was immunoSEQ multiplex PCR, while the TCRdb copy is restricted to in-frame clones and leaves out a portion. The sample includes 100,000 to 150,000 clones. Comments on this clone: The antigen is undetermined.

Trimming cost V 4 bases and J 5 bases, with 4 bases left between them. The CDR3 spans 11 residues. The germline V gene encodes CDR1 MDHEN and CDR2 SYDVKM. This receptor was obtained from a man between 25 and 39 years old in good health and CMV-seronegative. The material sequenced was PBMCs. V and J are TRBV28 and TRBJ2-3; D gene unclear. The CDR3: CASSYRDTQYF. For the CDR3, the DNA is TGTGCCAGCAGTTATCGAGATACGCAGTATTTT.